These 30 T cell receptor beta chains were all obtained from the same sample, sequenced in a study of shared clonotypes between healthy human individuals. Selected positively for CCR7 and CD45RO-negative, naive CD8 cells excluded terminally differentiated effector memory CD45RA+ cells. Repertoires were generated with immunoSEQ multiplex PCR, while TCRdb's copy carries only in-frame clones and drops some. The sample has roughly 2.1 million clones; 90% to 95% are singletons. The sample comprised naive CD8+ T cells from PBMCs. Receptors were obtained from a man between 18 and 35 years old in good health. Some clones in this sample may be carry-over from other donors' samples.

J is TRBJ2-1 and V is TRBV7-6; a weak D match, TRBD1 (6 bases). V shed 4 bases and J shed 7 bases, with 14 bases lying between them. There are 14 residues in the CDR3. The germline gives CDR1 SGHVS, CDR2 FNYEAQ. The CDR3 spells CASSSRQGWNEQFF. CDR3 nucleotides: TGTGCCAGCAGCTCCCGGCAGGGGTGGAATGAGCAGTTCTTC.

The chain joins TRBV5-1 to TRBJ2-7; TRBD2 agrees at 12 bases. CDR1 and CDR2 (germline): SGHRS, YFSETQ. The CDR3 is made up of 14 amino acids. The J segment lost 7 bases and the V segment lost 0 bases, leaving 2 bases of the junction unmatched. CDR3: CASSLELAGGEQYF. In DNA form, the CDR3 reads TGCGCCAGCAGCTTGGAACTAGCGGGAGGTGAGCAGTACTTC.

V gene TRBV19 combines with J gene TRBJ2-3; 7 nucleotides line up with TRBD2. The CDR3 has 16 residues. J lost 4 bases, V lost 5 bases, and 12 bases had no gene match. Germline CDR1 and CDR2: LNHDA and SQIVND (reference sequence). The CDR3 sequence: CASSPREERAPDTQYF. DNA of the CDR3: TGTGCCAGTAGTCCCCGGGAGGAGAGGGCTCCAGATACGCAGTATTTT.

The chain links TRBV10-3 to TRBJ2-7, with D perhaps TRBD1 (6 bases). Germline values: CDR1 ENHRY, CDR2 SYGVKD. This CDR3 spans 16 amino acids. Trimming left V 2 bases short and J 2 bases short, with 16 bases between. The CDR3 protein is CAISEPKDSLPYEQYF. As DNA, the CDR3 is TGTGCCATCAGTGAGCCCAAGGACAGCCTACCCTACGAGCAGTACTTC.

The chain recombines TRBV5-1 with TRBJ1-4, with 11 bases that match TRBD1. The CDR3 consists of 18 residues. After removal of 4 bases from V and 1 base from J, the junction contained 9 bases not matched to a gene. The germline CDR1 and CDR2 sequences are SGHRS and YFSETQ. The CDR3 region has the DNA TGCGCCAGCAGCGATGGCCGGGACAGGGGGGTAACTAATGAAAAACTGTTTTTT. As protein: CASSDGRDRGVTNEKLFF.

The chain joins TRBV7-6 to TRBJ2-7; 8 bases map to TRBD1. The CDR3 is made up of 14 amino acids. The ends lost 1 base at V and 3 bases at J; junction bases unmatched: 2. Germline lookup yields CDR1 SGHVS and CDR2 FNYEAQ. CDR3 nucleotides: TGTGCCAGCAGCTTAGTGACAGGGGACTACGAGCAGTACTTC. Translating it yields CASSLVTGDYEQYF. Based on the CDR3 plus reference TRBV7-6 and TRBJ2-7, the full variable domain is GAGVSQSPRYKVTKRGQDVALRCDPISGHVSLYWYRQALGQGPEFLTYFNYEAQQDKSGLPNDRFSAERPEGSISTLTIQRTEQRDSAMYRCASSLVTGDYEQYFGPGTRLTVT.

Written as DNA, the CDR3 is TGTGCCAGAAACCTTGATCCGACTAGCGGGAGGACCTACGAGCAGTACTTC. Amino acids: CARNLDPTSGRTYEQYF. The V call is TRBV7-2, the J call TRBJ2-7, with 13 bases lining up with TRBD2. The CDR3 length is 17 residues. Germline lookup yields CDR1 SGHTA and CDR2 FQGNSA. With 9 bases clipped from V and 2 bases from J, the junction kept 13 bases outside the gene matches.

The sample holds one count of this clone. V gene TRBV27 combines with J gene TRBJ2-7; D remains unclear. CDR1 MNHEY and CDR2 SMNVEV come from the germline V gene (reference sequence). This CDR3 is built from 16 residues. V shed 5 bases and J shed 5 bases, with 22 bases lying between them. CDR3: CASSPSPDPLGNEQYF. The CDR3 DNA reads as TGTGCCAGCAGTCCATCCCCCGACCCCCTCGGTAACGAGCAGTACTTC.

The rearrangement links TRBV14 to TRBJ2-7; 7 bases are a match to TRBD2. The CDR3 is made up of 16 amino acids. V lost 4 bases, J lost 3 bases, and 12 bases stayed unmatched. CDR1 and CDR2 (germline): SGHDN, FVKESK. CDR3 sequence reads: CASSPWAGVGSYEQYF. The CDR3 coding sequence is TGTGCCAGCAGCCCGTGGGCGGGGGTAGGGAGCTACGAGCAGTACTTC.

The gene calls are TRBV6-1 and TRBJ2-1; possible D gene TRBD2, 5 bases. The CDR3 totals 14 residues. Germline CDR1 reads MNHNS; CDR2 reads SASEGT. V lost 4 bases to trimming and J lost 8 bases, with 15 bases between them. The CDR3 spells CASSAIGGRDEQFF. In DNA, the CDR3 is TGTGCCAGCAGTGCCATCGGAGGAAGGGATGAGCAGTTCTTC.

With respect to this clone: This sample includes further DNA sequences coding for the same CDR3. The rearrangement links TRBV27 to TRBJ2-7; D unresolved. The ends were cut back, 3 bases at V and 4 bases at J, with 10 bases in the middle. The CDR3 spans 13 residues. Per the germline V gene, CDR1 is MNHEY and CDR2 is SMNVEV (reference sequence). This CDR3 reads CASSFSSFYEQYF. The DNA for the CDR3 is TGTGCCAGCAGTTTTTCCAGTTTTTACGAGCAGTACTTC.

The rearrangement joins TRBV19 to TRBJ1-5, with a tentative D call TRBD1 (6 bases). The CDR3 sequence is 14 residues long. Germline values: CDR1 LNHDA, CDR2 SQIVND (reference sequence). Trimming shortened V by 10 bases and J by 6 bases, and 19 bases separated the two germline ends. CDR3 sequence reads: CATADRSNSQPQHF. Here the CDR3 DNA reads TGTGCCACAGCCGACAGGAGTAATAGTCAGCCCCAGCATTTT.

The rearrangement uses TRBV27 and TRBJ2-3; 9 positions match TRBD2. The J segment lost 0 bases and the V segment lost 5 bases, leaving 9 bases of the junction unmatched. CDR1 and CDR2 from the germline V gene are MNHEY and SMNVEV (reference sequence). CDR3 size: 17 residues. The CDR3 region is CASSPVGTSPSTDTQYF. CDR3 in DNA: TGTGCCAGCAGTCCCGTGGGGACTAGCCCGAGCACAGATACGCAGTATTTT.

This clone has more than one count but fewer than ten. The chain uses TRBV29-1 and TRBJ1-1; TRBD1 matches at 8 bases. This CDR3 comprises 13 residues. CDR1 and CDR2 from the germline V gene are SQVTM and ANQGSEA. V was clipped by 8 bases and J by 5 bases; unmatched bases: 10. Here the CDR3 DNA reads TGCAGCAGCGACAGGGGCGGAAGGACTGAAGCTTTCTTT. Amino acids: CSSDRGGRTEAFF.

V gene TRBV4-3 combines with J gene TRBJ2-3; 7 bases line up with TRBD2. V shed 8 bases and J 1 base; nucleotides not matched to a gene: 6. The CDR3 spans 14 residues. Germline CDR1 LGHNA, CDR2 YSLEER. This CDR3 reads CASAASGGTDTQYF. The CDR3 DNA sequence: TGCGCCAGCGCGGCTAGCGGAGGCACAGATACGCAGTATTTT.

This chain joins TRBV7-6 and TRBJ2-3; D unresolved. The germline V gene encodes CDR1 SGHVS and CDR2 FNYEAQ. CDR3 length equals 14 residues. Trimming cost V 4 bases and J 1 base, with 9 bases left between them. CDR3 amino acids: CASSSETRTDTQYF. For the CDR3, the DNA is TGTGCCAGCAGCTCCGAGACTCGCACAGATACGCAGTATTTT.

This chain uses TRBV7-6 with TRBJ2-1; D may be TRBD2 (7 bases). The CDR3 is made up of 17 amino acids. The V and J ends lost 6 bases and 4 bases respectively, with 22 bases between them. Germline V lookup: CDR1 SGHVS, CDR2 FNYEAQ. Here the CDR3 DNA reads TGTGCCAGCAGAATCGACCCGGCAGGGGAGGGATACAATGAGCAGTTCTTC. Amino acid sequence: CASRIDPAGEGYNEQFF. The variable domain in full, completed from reference TRBV7-6 and TRBJ2-1, reads GAGVSQSPRYKVTKRGQDVALRCDPISGHVSLYWYRQALGQGPEFLTYFNYEAQQDKSGLPNDRFSAERPEGSISTLTIQRTEQRDSAMYRCASRIDPAGEGYNEQFFGPGTRLTVL.

The chain has TRBV18 and TRBJ1-2; D remains ambiguous. There are 16 residues in the CDR3. The V and J ends lost 5 bases and 7 bases respectively, with 23 bases between them. Germline CDR1 KGHSH, CDR2 LQKENI. The CDR3 loop reads CASSSILDPASGGYTF. CDR3 bases: TGTGCCAGCTCATCAATCTTGGACCCCGCAAGCGGTGGCTACACCTTC. The whole variable domain, remainder taken from reference TRBV18 and TRBJ1-2, is NAGVMQNPRHLVRRRGQEARLRCSPMKGHSHVYWYRQLPEEGLKFMVYLQKENIIDESGMPKERFSAEFPKEGPSILRIQQVVRGDSAAYFCASSSILDPASGGYTFGSGTRLTVV.

This chain uses TRBV15 with TRBJ2-1; D tentatively fits TRBD1 or TRBD2 (6 bases each). This CDR3 is built from 13 residues. Between the trimmed V and J ends, which lost 4 bases and 8 bases, there was a span of 12 bases. Germline assignment: CDR1 LNHNV and CDR2 YYDKDF (reference sequence). The CDR3 nucleotides read TGTGCCACCAGCATAGAGGGGGGCGATGAGCAGTTCTTC. This translates into CATSIEGGDEQFF. The full variable domain, rest sourced from reference TRBV15 and TRBJ2-1, is DAMVIQNPRYQVTQFGKPVTLSCSQTLNHNVMYWYQQKSSQAPKLLFHYYDKDFNNEADTPDNFQSRRPNTSFCFLDIRSPGLGDTAMYLCATSIEGGDEQFFGPGTRLTVL.

V usage is TRBV11-2 and J usage is TRBJ2-3; TRBD1 aligns across 12 bases. This CDR3 contains 16 residues. V lost 5 bases and J lost 1; bases outside the gene matches: 4. Germline loops: CDR1 SGHAT, CDR2 FQNNGV. The CDR3 loop reads CASSTGTGGRTDTQYF. Written as DNA, the CDR3 is TGTGCCAGCAGCACCGGGACAGGGGGCCGCACAGATACGCAGTATTTT.

About this clone itself: Other DNA sequences in the same sample also yield this CDR3. The rearrangement links TRBV19 to TRBJ2-7; the D is unclear. CDR1 is LNHDA, CDR2 SQIVND, per germline (reference sequence). V lost 5 bases and J lost 2, with 7 bases in between. This CDR3 contains 12 residues. Written as DNA, the CDR3 is TGTGCCAGTAGTCCCGGTCCCTACGAGCAGTACTTC. This translates into CASSPGPYEQYF.

The chain joins TRBV27 to TRBJ2-3; 7 nucleotides agree with TRBD1. The CDR3 sequence is 21 residues long. Germline V gene sequence: CDR1 MNHEY, CDR2 SMNVEV (reference sequence). The junction had 26 bases not matched to a gene; V was cut back by 6 bases and J by 2 bases. The CDR3 loop reads CASSLFPLDRAYRENTDTQYF. The CDR3 DNA sequence: TGTGCCAGCAGCCTCTTCCCCCTTGACAGGGCTTACCGTGAAAACACAGATACGCAGTATTTT.

This clone showed up just a few times. The V call is TRBV4-2, the J call TRBJ1-4, with D possibly matching TRBD1 (6 bases). The germline gives CDR1 LGHNA, CDR2 YNFKEQ. The CDR3 contains 14 residues. V dropped 1 base and J dropped 5 bases, with 8 bases sitting between them. This CDR3 is CASSQGRGNEKLFF. In DNA, the CDR3 is TGTGCCAGCAGCCAAGGCAGGGGAAATGAAAAACTGTTTTTT.

This rearrangement joins TRBV6-4 to TRBJ1-1; D is unresolved. V was clipped by 2 bases and J by 3 bases, with 7 bases between them. Germline assignment: CDR1 MRHNA and CDR2 SNTAGT. This CDR3 has 13 amino acids. The CDR3 is CASSDRGHTEAFF. The DNA of the CDR3 is TGTGCCAGCAGTGACCGCGGGCACACTGAAGCTTTCTTT.

This clone was recorded once. This sequence joins TRBV28 and TRBJ2-7, with 7 bases matching TRBD2. Germline V gene data show CDR1 as MDHEN and CDR2 as SYDVKM. V lost 5 bases and J lost 2; bases outside the gene matches: 24. This CDR3 region has 20 residues. This chain's CDR3 is CASSMSERTLGGTTTYEQYF. In DNA form, the CDR3 reads TGTGCCAGCAGTATGAGTGAGAGGACCTTAGGCGGGACTACCACCTACGAGCAGTACTTC.

The chain has TRBV29-1 and TRBJ1-4; tentative D call: TRBD1 (6 bases). Germline values: CDR1 SQVTM, CDR2 ANQGSEA. Trimming took off 6 bases at V and 12 bases at J, with 14 bases between the two ends. The CDR3 totals 11 residues. The DNA of the CDR3 is TGCAGCGTCGTAACAGGGTTAGAACTGTTTTTT. Its translation: CSVVTGLELFF.

This chain joins TRBV18 and TRBJ2-1, with D tentatively TRBD2 (6 bases). Trimming pared 1 base from V and 8 bases from J, leaving 15 bases between. This CDR3 spans 15 amino acids. CDR1 and CDR2 from the germline V gene are KGHSH and LQKENI. CDR3 DNA sequence: TGTGCCAGCTCACCACGCGGGGTTCGGGTTGATGAGCAGTTCTTC. This encodes CASSPRGVRVDEQFF.

The chain combines TRBV28 with TRBJ1-1, with D possibly being TRBD1 (5 bases). CDR1 is MDHEN, CDR2 SYDVKM, per germline. The CDR3 is made up of 11 amino acids. The germline V and J ends were trimmed by 5 bases and 10 bases, with 11 bases remaining between them. CDR3 coding DNA: TGTGCCAGCAGTCGAGGGGCGGGAGCTTTCTTT. It yields the protein CASSRGAGAFF. The variable domain in full, with the rest retrieved from reference TRBV28 and TRBJ1-1, is DVKVTQSSRYLVKRTGEKVFLECVQDMDHENMFWYRQDPGLGLRLIYFSYDVKMKEKGDIPEGYSVSREKKERFSLILESASTNQTSMYLCASSRGAGAFFGQGTRLTVV.

This clone came up once. The J gene is TRBJ2-5, the V gene TRBV7-7; the D gene is possibly TRBD1 (5 bases). The V and J ends lost 2 bases and 5 bases respectively, with 15 bases between them. In germline, CDR1 is SSHAT, CDR2 FNYEAQ (reference sequence). CDR3 length: 15 amino acids. The CDR3 bases are TGTGCCAGCAGCTTATCCGTCAGGGTCGGGGAGACCCAGTACTTC. It encodes CASSLSVRVGETQYF.

This chain links TRBV10-2 with TRBJ1-2; 7 nucleotides agree with TRBD1. The CDR3 runs 15 residues. The junction had 16 bases not matched to a gene; V was cut back by 8 bases and J by 7 bases. Looked up from germline, CDR1 is WSHSY and CDR2 is SAAADI. CDR3 sequence (DNA): TGCGCCAGCGCCGCGGACAGGATGCTAATGCGTGGCTACACCTTC. Amino acids: CASAADRMLMRGYTF.